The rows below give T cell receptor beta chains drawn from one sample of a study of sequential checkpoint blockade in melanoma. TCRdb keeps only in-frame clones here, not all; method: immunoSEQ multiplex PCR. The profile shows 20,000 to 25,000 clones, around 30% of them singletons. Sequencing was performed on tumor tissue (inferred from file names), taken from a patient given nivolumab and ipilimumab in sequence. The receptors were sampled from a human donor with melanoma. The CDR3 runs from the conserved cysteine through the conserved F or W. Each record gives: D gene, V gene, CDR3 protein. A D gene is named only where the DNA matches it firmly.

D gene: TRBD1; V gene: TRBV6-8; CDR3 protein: CASSLGTGSVNYGYTF
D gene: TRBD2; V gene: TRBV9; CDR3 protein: CASSAGGANTGELFF
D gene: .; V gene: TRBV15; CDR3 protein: CASSSALGSLNTEAFF
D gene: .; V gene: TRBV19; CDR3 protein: CASSIFGEENTEAFF
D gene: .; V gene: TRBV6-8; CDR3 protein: CASSYAGTSTGANVLTF
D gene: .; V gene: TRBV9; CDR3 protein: CASSVGDLSTDTQYF
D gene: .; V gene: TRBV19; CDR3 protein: CASSIQWGNQPQHF
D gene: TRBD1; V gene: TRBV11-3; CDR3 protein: CASSLVGDRGQTQYF
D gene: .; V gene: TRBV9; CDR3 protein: CASARSGNEQFF
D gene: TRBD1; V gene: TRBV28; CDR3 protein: CAIQTGRFYGYTF
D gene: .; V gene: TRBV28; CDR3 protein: CASNLEGSDRHF
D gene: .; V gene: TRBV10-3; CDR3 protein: CAISEFQGPSTDTQYF
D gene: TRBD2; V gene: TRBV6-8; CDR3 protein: CASSSWTSGLMSGELFF
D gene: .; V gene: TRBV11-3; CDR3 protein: CASTPSGGAYEQYF
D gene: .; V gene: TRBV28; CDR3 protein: CASSFGGRYEQYF
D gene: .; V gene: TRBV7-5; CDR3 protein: CASSSTGGLDEQYF
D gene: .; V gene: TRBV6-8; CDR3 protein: CASSRGGGTEAFF
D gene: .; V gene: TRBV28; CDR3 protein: CASSLEGRQETQYF
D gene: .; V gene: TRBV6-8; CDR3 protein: CASSEGHQSYGYTF
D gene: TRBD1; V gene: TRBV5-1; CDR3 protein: CASSLAEGGVRNGYTF
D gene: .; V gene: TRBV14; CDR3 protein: CASSQVGSGELFF
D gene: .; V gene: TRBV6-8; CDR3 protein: CASRGVWGNEQFF
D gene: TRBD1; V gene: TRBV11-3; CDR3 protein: CASSRDRGTDTQYF
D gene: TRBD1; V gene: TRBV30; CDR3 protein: CAWSEGQGNTEAFF
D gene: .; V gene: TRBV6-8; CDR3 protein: CASSGGRGGNQPQHF
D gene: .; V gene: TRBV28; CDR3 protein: CASSPRTGIYGYTF
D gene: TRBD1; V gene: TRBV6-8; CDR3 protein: CASSRDRRAGELFF
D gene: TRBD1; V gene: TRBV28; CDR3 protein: CASRGEGTGLREQYF
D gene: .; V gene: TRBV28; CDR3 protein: CASRPGALGYGYTF
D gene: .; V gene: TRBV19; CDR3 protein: CASSPTAGGDTQYF
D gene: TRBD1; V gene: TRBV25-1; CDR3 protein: CASSDHRDRVAGANVLTF
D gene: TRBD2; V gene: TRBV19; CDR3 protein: CASSMGLGSGETQYF
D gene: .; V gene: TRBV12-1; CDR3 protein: CASSFTSYSNQPQHF
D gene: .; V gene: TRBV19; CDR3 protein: CASSKGVRGEQFF
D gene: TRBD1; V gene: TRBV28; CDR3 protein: CASSLTGVEYEQYF
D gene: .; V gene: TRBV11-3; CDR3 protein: CASSLGRTGSQPQHF
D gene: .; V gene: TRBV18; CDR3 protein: CASSPKEGLTETQYF
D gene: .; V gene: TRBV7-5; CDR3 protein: CASSLRDTPGELFF
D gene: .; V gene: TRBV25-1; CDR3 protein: CASSESYNTQYF
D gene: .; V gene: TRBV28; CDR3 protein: CASSPSGVRNTEAFF
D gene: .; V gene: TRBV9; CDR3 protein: CASSVVLLEALLAKNIQYF
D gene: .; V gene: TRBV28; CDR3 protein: CASRSSGERGYTF
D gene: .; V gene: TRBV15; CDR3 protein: CATSRDGGKQPQHF
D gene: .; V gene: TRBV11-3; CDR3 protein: CASSPGGLNTEQYF
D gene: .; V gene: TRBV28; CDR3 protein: CASSFRPYNEQFF